The entry below gives a single TCR beta chain sequence along with its context. This entry comes from a study of blood T cell repertoires in COVID-19. Authors' processing steps: Reference gene primer amplification yielded estimated nucleated cell counts. The assay was immunoSEQ multiplex PCR, and TCRdb's table has in-frame clones only and misses some. V, J and clone size are those of that table, while D and trimming were read from the DNA. The repertoire holds some 200,000 clones, with roughly 90% as singletons. The CDR3 is 15 residues long. Germline CDR1 reads LNHDA; CDR2 reads SQIVND (reference sequence). The V end was cut by 7 bases, the J end by 0 bases, with 14 bases between.

The sequenced sample consisted of PBMCs or T cells enriched from blood (not recorded which). The V gene is TRBV19, the J gene TRBJ2-3; D gene unclear. This clonotype was sampled from a woman in her thirties who had recovered from COVID-19. As DNA, the CDR3 is TGTGCCAGTACTACCAGCGTAACTAGCACAGATACGCAGTATTTT. Translation: CASTTSVTSTDTQYF.